Sequencing of this T cell receptor (beta chain) was carried out in a study of shared clonotypes between healthy human individuals. Study in general: Donors had three CD4 naive, three CD4 memory, two CD8 naive and one CD8 memory plate apiece. Study-level results: On the whole, naive subsets had larger estimated richness than memory subsets had. Clonotypes not shared had lower generation probabilities than those common to all four donors.

In the case of this clone: Its antigen remains unidentified. This may arise from a read error, as a much more abundant clone is one base away.

Assay execution took place at the deep level. The method was immunoSEQ multiplex PCR; TCRdb's version includes in-frame clones alone and lacks a portion of them. The table includes some 1 million clones, roughly 80% detected once. Trimming removed 8 bases from V and 2 bases from J; junction bases left unmatched: 0. The CDR3 spans 12 residues. Per germline, CDR1 MDHEN and CDR2 SYDVKM. Sequencing was done on a sample of memory CD4+ T cells sorted from blood. Regarding subset: CD45RA-negative fraction. The rearrangement links TRBV28 to TRBJ1-5; TRBD1 matches at 7 bases. This TCR came from a man between 18 and 35 years old in good health. The CDR3 is CASGQGNQPQHF. For the CDR3, the DNA is TGTGCCAGCGGACAGGGCAATCAGCCCCAGCATTTT.